This note documents a single T cell receptor (beta chain) sequence. The specificity of this receptor is unknown. Qualities for individual bases were not recorded, and no much larger clone is one base off. This specimen's time point label, interpreted: about 28 days (+/-7) after the second vaccine dose. AZD1222 recipients with second doses at about 4 weeks or about 12 weeks were pooled, because spike-specific TCR depth and breadth did not differ between schedules. Samples from vaccinated people were obtained from the UK trials COV001 and COV002, which included a single-blind randomized controlled phase 2/3 trial of AZD1222 (ChAdOx1 nCoV-19) in healthy adults. Trial participant PBMC samples were collected at day 0 and day 28 after the second dose for TCRbeta chain sequencing. This sample was taken from a study of T cell responses to AZD1222 COVID-19 vaccine (TCRdb year 2021). Broadly, across the study: A total of 233 trial participants underwent TCR sequencing, of whom under 220 had received two doses of AZD1222 and some 25 had received two doses of the MenACWY control vaccine. Enrollment into the trials was organized by age into subgroups of 18-55, 56-69 and 70-plus years, and those subgroups contained roughly 150, 30 and 60 TCR-sequenced participants, respectively. Study-wide findings and limitations: Most participants were white British and females outnumbered males, and the authors suggested that clonal diversity may have been underestimated. In the small 56-69-year group, the increase in depth fell short of significance, most likely because of low power. Reportedly, almost half of the unique spike-specific TCRs recognized epitopes lying outside the regions that are mutated in the B.1.351 and B.1.1.7 variants. Because no samples from the day 14 peak response were available, repertoires could be characterized only after the peak T cell response. Conclusions about previously exposed vaccinees are limited because only six or seven AZD1222 recipients were SARS-CoV-2 seropositive at baseline. The whole spike protein was spanned by vaccine-associated CD4 TCRs, and dominant responses were seen in regions 160-218 and 743-854. Spike-specific TCR breadth and depth rose significantly after two AZD1222 doses compared with day 0 and with MenACWY recipients.

The cysteine opens and the phenylalanine closes a CDR3 of 17 amino acids. Only the CDR3 region is kept as DNA, spanning 51 bases read in frame from base 1. The germline V gene provides CDR1 SNHLY and CDR2 FYNNEI. V is cut back by 4 bases and J by 0 bases, with 12 bases in the junction unmatched. The CDR3 regions of human TCRbeta chains were subjected to immunosequencing. Under the source paper's analysis protocol: Repertoire TCRs were matched against a reference library of SARS-CoV-2-specific TCRs generated with the MIRA antigen-specificity platform. Breadth meant the fraction of unique TCRs that were SARS-CoV-2-associated, whereas depth meant the fraction of total T cells that were SARS-CoV-2-associated. Using the MIRA data, every spike-specific TCR was mapped to the spike region that the TCR reacted to and assigned to either a CD4 or a CD8 class. Log10-transformed breadth and depth values were compared by one-way ANOVA with Sidak's multiple comparisons tests. Sourced from immuneACCESS, this table was stored by TCRdb with only in-frame sequences that have V and J called. A share of the clones is absent; for the studies checked, an unresolved V gene accounts for under half, and the remainder has no known explanation. From that table come the V and J calls and clone size; the DNA was used to work out D and trimming. Recorded for this sample are some 140,000 clones; 90% to 95% of them occurred a single time. The ten largest make up approximately 7% of the sample.

The chain uses TRBV2 and TRBJ2-7, and 7 bases in between align with TRBD2. The sample was peripheral blood, taken 28 days after the second AZD1222 dose. This TCR was sampled from an adult who received the AZD1222 COVID-19 vaccine. CDR3 region: CASSGPHSGESSYEQYF. The nucleotide sequence is given as TGTGCCAGCAGTGGGCCCCACAGCGGGGAGAGCTCCTACGAGCAGTACTTC.